This T cell receptor beta chain comes out of a study of CD8 T cells in ankylosing spondylitis. TCRdb re-derived calls from the 5' RACE reads in MiXCR, one entry per CDR3 protein. The profile shows some 400,000 distinct CDR3 sequences, 20% to 25% of them singletons. This clonotype was found a few times. Its antigen is unidentified. Whole-study findings and limits: Seemingly distinctive of ankylosing spondylitis blood was a TCR beta motif formed by eight highly homologous variants. Earlier studies detected some motif variants in reactive arthritis synovial fluid and blood.

The CDR3 covers 13 residues. Germline values: CDR1 DFQATT, CDR2 SNEGSKA (reference sequence). The V segment lost 3 bases and the J segment 5 bases; nucleotides outside the gene matches: 6. The J gene is TRBJ2-5, the V gene TRBV20-1; 7 nucleotides agree with TRBD1. The sample taken for sequencing was blood, either unsorted or a sorted T cell fraction (not recorded which). The TCR was taken from a male donor with ankylosing spondylitis. The CDR3 spells CSASGHRGETQYF. The CDR3 nucleotides read TGCAGTGCTAGTGGGCACAGGGGTGAGACCCAGTACTTC.